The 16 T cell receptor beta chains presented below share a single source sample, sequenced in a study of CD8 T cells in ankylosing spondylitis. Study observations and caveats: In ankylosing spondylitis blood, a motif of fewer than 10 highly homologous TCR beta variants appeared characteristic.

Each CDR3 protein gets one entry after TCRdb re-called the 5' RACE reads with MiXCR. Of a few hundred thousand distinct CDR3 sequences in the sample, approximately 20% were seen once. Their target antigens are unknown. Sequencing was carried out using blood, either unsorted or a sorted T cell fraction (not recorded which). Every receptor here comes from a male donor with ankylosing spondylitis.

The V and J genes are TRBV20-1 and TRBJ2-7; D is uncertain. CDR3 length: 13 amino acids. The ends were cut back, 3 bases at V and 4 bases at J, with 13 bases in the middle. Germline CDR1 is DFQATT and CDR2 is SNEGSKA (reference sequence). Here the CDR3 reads CSARSSENYEQYF. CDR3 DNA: TGCAGTGCTAGGTCGAGCGAGAATTACGAGCAGTACTTC.

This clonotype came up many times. CDR3 bases: TGCGCCAGCAGCTTGAATGCTAGAGCGGGAGTTGTAGATACGCAGTATTTT. Translated: CASSLNARAGVVDTQYF. This rearrangement joins TRBV5-1 to TRBJ2-3; TRBD2 matches 8 bases. Per the germline V gene, CDR1 is SGHRS and CDR2 is YFSETQ. V was clipped by 1 base and J by 5 bases; unmatched bases: 12. This CDR3 spans 17 amino acids.

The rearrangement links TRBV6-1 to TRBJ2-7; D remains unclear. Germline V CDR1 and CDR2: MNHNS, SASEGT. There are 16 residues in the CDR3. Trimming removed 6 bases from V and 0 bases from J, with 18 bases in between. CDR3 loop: CASSQLRPGNSYEQYF. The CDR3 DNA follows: TGTGCCAGCAGCCAACTTCGCCCTGGCAACTCCTACGAGCAGTACTTC.

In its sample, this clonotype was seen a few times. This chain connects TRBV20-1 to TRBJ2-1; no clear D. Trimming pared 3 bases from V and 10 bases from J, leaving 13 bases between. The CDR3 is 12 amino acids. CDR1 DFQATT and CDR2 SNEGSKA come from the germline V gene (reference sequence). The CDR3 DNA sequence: TGCAGTGCTAGTGGGCTAGTGAGCGAGCAGTTCTTC. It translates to CSASGLVSEQFF.

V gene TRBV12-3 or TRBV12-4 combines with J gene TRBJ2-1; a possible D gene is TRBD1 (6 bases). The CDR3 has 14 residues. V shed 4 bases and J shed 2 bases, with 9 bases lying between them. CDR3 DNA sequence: TGTGCCAGCAGTTGGACAGCGGCCTACAATGAGCAGTTCTTC. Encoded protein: CASSWTAAYNEQFF.

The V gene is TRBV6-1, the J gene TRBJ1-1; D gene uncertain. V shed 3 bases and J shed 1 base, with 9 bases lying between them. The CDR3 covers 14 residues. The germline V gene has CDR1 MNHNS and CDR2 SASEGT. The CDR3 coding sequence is TGTGCCAGCAGTGATATATGGGCGAACACTGAAGCTTTCTTT. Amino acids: CASSDIWANTEAFF.

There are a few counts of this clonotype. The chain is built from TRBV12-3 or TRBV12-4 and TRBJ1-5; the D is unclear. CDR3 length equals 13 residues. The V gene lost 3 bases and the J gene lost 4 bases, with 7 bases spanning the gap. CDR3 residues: CASSLLWNQPQHF. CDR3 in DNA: TGTGCCAGCAGTTTGCTGTGGAATCAGCCCCAGCATTTT.

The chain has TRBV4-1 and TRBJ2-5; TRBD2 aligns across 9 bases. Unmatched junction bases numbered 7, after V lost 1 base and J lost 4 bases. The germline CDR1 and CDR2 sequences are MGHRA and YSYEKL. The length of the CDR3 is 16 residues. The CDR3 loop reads CASSQVAAGGPETQYF. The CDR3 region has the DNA TGCGCCAGCAGCCAAGTGGCGGCGGGAGGGCCAGAGACCCAGTACTTC.

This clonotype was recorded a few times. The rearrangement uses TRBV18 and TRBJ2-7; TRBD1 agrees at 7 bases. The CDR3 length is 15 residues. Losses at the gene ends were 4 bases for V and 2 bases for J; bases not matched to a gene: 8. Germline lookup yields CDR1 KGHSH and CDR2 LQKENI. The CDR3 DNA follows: TGTGCCAGCTCACACTACAGGGGATTGACCTACGAGCAGTACTTC. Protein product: CASSHYRGLTYEQYF.

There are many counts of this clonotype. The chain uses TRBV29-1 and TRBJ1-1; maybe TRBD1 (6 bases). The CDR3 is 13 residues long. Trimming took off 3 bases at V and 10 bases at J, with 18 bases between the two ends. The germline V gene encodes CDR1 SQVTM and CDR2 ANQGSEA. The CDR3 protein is CSVEGAGALGAFF. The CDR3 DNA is TGCAGCGTTGAGGGGGCCGGGGCCCTGGGAGCTTTCTTT.

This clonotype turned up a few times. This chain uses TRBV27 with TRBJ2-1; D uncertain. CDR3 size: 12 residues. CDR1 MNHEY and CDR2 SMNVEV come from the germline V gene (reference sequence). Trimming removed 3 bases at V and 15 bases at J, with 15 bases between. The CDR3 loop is CASSLGFLEWFF. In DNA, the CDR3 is TGTGCCAGCAGTTTGGGTTTCCTCGAGTGGTTCTTC.

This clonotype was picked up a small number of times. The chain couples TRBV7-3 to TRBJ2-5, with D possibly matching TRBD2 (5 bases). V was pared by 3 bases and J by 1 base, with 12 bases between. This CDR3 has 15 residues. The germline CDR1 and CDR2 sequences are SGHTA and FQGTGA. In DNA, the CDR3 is TGTGCCAGCAGCTTCTCCGGGATCTCCCAAGAGACCCAGTACTTC. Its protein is CASSFSGISQETQYF.

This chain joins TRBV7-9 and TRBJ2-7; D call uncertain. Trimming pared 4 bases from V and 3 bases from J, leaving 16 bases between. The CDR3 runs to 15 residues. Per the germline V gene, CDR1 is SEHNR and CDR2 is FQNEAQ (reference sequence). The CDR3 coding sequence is TGTGCCAGCAGCTCCCGGCCCCAGCAACTCTACGAGCAGTACTTC. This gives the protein CASSSRPQQLYEQYF.

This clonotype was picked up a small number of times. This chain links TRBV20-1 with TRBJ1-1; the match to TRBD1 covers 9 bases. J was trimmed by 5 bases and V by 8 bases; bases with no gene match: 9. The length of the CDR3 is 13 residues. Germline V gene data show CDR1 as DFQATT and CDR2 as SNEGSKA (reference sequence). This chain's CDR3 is CSPETGGATEAFF. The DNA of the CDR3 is TGCAGTCCGGAAACAGGGGGCGCGACTGAAGCTTTCTTT.

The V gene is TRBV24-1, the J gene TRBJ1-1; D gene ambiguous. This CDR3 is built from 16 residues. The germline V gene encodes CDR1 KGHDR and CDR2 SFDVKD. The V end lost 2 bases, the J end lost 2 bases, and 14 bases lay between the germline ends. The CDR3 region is CATSDSGTASNTEAFF. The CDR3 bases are TGTGCCACCAGTGATTCGGGAACAGCCTCCAACACTGAAGCTTTCTTT.

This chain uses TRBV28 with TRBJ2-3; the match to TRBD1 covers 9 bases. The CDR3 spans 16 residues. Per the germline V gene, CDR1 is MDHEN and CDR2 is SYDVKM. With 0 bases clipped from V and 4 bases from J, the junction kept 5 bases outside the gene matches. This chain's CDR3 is CASSLWGQGEADTQYF. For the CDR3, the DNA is TGTGCCAGCAGTTTATGGGGACAGGGTGAGGCAGATACGCAGTATTTT.